The clone carrying this T cell receptor (beta chain) was detected ten times or more. The antigen is undetermined. These data belong to a study of spatial heterogeneity in lung cancer. Study findings and constraints: Intratumoral expanded alpha and beta TCR counts were found to track tumor mutation counts.

Time point here: sample taken at primary tumor resection. Samples came from roughly 70 TRACERx patients with untreated early-stage lung cancer. The study sequenced unsorted whole RNA from tumor, nontumor lung or frozen PBMC. CDR3 length: 13 residues. V gave up 8 bases and J gave up 6 bases, with 13 bases separating them. Germline V lookup: CDR1 SGHTA, CDR2 FQGTGA. Individual TCR cDNA molecules each bore their own unique molecular identifier. In TCRdb, the 5' RACE reads were re-called with MiXCR into one record per CDR3 protein. Of 20,000 to 30,000 distinct CDR3 sequences in the sample, just under 9% are singletons; the top ten hold roughly 8%.

The rearrangement links TRBV7-3 to TRBJ2-2; no reliable D call. The receptor's source is a male donor with early-stage non-small cell lung cancer. Specimen: lung tumor tissue, collected at surgery. As DNA, the CDR3 is TGTGCCAGCCAAGGCCCGGCCCCCGGGGAGCTGTTTTTT. It yields the protein CASQGPAPGELFF.